These T cell receptor beta chains were read from a single sample in a study of T cell responses to AZD1222 COVID-19 vaccine. Libraries were prepared by immunoSEQ multiplex PCR; TCRdb keeps only in-frame clonotypes and omits some of them. Among over 60,000 clones, about four fifths were seen once, and the ten largest hold about a quarter. Specimen: peripheral blood, collected on day 0 of MenACWY control vaccination. These receptors all come from an adult in good health. Both conserved end residues are part of each CDR3. The D gene is left open where the match is weak. Size is stated for part of the rows, as once, few or many counts, or as a class when the clone is expanded.

d_call j_call v_call clone_size cdr3_aa cdr3_nt
- TRBJ2-3 TRBV27 - CASSFSDRRGDTQYF TGTGCCAGCAGTTTCTCCGACAGGAGAGGAGATACGCAGTATTTT
TRBD2 TRBJ2-3 TRBV3-1/TRBV3-2 - CASSAGGPTDTQYF TGTGCCAGCAGCGCGGGAGGGCCGACAGATACGCAGTATTTT
- TRBJ1-4 TRBV30 - CAWSSSTGTKKLFF TGTGCCTGGAGTAGTAGTACAGGGACGAAAAAACTGTTTTTT
- TRBJ2-1 TRBV18 - CASSPIQGGNEQFF TGTGCCAGCTCCCCGATCCAAGGGGGCAATGAGCAGTTCTTC
- TRBJ1-5 TRBV6-5 - CASSRQGNQPQHF TGTGCCAGCTCCAGGCAGGGTAATCAGCCCCAGCATTTT
- TRBJ2-1 TRBV11-2 - CASSFGYDNEQFF TGTGCCAGCAGCTTCGGGTACGACAATGAGCAGTTCTTC
- TRBJ2-3 TRBV12-3/TRBV12-4 - CASSPWPDTQYF TGTGCCAGCAGCCCCTGGCCAGATACGCAGTATTTT
TRBD1 TRBJ2-6 TRBV5-4 - CASSGWTGSSGANVLTF TGTGCCAGCAGCGGATGGACAGGGTCCTCTGGGGCCAACGTCCTGACTTTC
- TRBJ1-1 TRBV6-2/TRBV6-3 few CASSPPGDVNTEAFF TGTGCCAGCAGCCCCCCCGGTGACGTGAACACTGAAGCTTTCTTT
- TRBJ2-7 TRBV11-2 - CASSLLARSYEQYF TGTGCCAGCAGCTTACTAGCGAGATCCTACGAGCAGTACTTC
- TRBJ2-1 TRBV20-1 - CSARAYAGQFF TGCAGTGCTAGGGCCTACGCGGGGCAGTTCTTC
- TRBJ1-6 TRBV25-1 few CASSPTGTGSPLHF TGTGCCAGCAGTCCTACAGGGACGGGTTCACCCCTCCACTTT
- TRBJ1-4 TRBV3-1/TRBV3-2 - CASSLRIAGATNEKLFF TGTGCCAGCAGCCTCAGAATCGCAGGGGCAACTAATGAAAAACTGTTTTTT
- TRBJ1-5 TRBV19 - CASSMSGSGNQPQHF TGTGCCAGTAGTATGTCAGGGTCTGGCAATCAGCCCCAGCATTTT